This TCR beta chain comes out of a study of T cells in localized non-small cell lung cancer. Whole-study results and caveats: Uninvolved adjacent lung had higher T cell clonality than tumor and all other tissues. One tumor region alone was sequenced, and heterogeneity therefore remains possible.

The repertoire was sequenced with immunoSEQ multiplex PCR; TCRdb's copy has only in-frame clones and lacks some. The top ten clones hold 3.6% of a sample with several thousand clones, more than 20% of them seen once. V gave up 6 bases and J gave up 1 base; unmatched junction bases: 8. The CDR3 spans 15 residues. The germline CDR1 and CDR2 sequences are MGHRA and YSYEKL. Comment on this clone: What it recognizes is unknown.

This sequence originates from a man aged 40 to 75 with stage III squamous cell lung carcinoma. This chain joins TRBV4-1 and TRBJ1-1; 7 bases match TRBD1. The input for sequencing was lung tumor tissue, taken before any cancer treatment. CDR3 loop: CASSTSRQGNTEAFF. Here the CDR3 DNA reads TGCGCCAGCAGTACCTCAAGACAGGGGAACACTGAAGCTTTCTTT.